Listed below are T cell receptor beta chains from one sample, sequenced in a study of T-cell memory formation after mild COVID-19. TCRdb re-called the 5' RACE reads with MiXCR, one entry per CDR3 protein. Among roughly 150,000 distinct CDR3 sequences, approximately 12% were seen once, and the ten largest hold approximately 3.4%. Sequencing was done on a sample of PBMCs or a T cell subset sorted from them (not recorded which). The receptor source for this set is a man aged 18 to 29 who had mild COVID-19 (a few samples of this study predate the infection). Cell type and time point are not known. Both conserved end residues are part of each CDR3. The D gene is left open where the match is weak. Clone size, where shown, is once, few, many, or a class for clones that have expanded.

TRBJ2-5 | TRBD1 | TRBV7-9 | few | TGTGCCAGCAGCCTTAACAGGGACAGGAGGGAGACCCAGTACTTC | CASSLNRDRRETQYF
TRBJ2-3 | NA | TRBV7-2 | NA | TGTGCCAGCAGCCGGGGATCCCCCACAGATACGCAGTATTTT | CASSRGSPTDTQYF
TRBJ2-3 | TRBD2 | TRBV5-1 | NA | TGCGCCAGCAGCCCGAACCCTAGCGGGGGATCAGATACGCAGTATTTT | CASSPNPSGGSDTQYF
TRBJ2-3 | NA | TRBV20-1 | NA | TGCAGTGCTAGAACCCGGGGGAATACGCAGTATTTT | CSARTRGNTQYF
TRBJ2-7 | TRBD1 | TRBV12-3/TRBV12-4 | many | TGTGCCAGCAGTTCGGGGGACAGGGTGCACTTC | CASSSGDRVHF
TRBJ2-2 | TRBD2 | TRBV20-1 | many | TGCAGTGTAACCGGGACTAGGTCCACCGGGGAGCTGTTTTTT | CSVTGTRSTGELFF
TRBJ2-7 | NA | TRBV12-3/TRBV12-4 | many | TGTGCCAGCAGTTACGGAGGGATCTTCTACGAGCAGTACTTC | CASSYGGIFYEQYF
TRBJ1-1 | TRBD1 | TRBV4-3 | NA | TGCGCCAGCAGCCAGCGACAGGGGAGCACTGAAGCTTTCTTT | CASSQRQGSTEAFF
TRBJ1-1 | NA | TRBV6-5 | NA | TGTGCCAGGCTCCACGGATCACTGAACACTGAAGCTTTCTTT | CARLHGSLNTEAFF
TRBJ1-6 | NA | TRBV20-1 | many | TGCAGTGCTTCGACTGATTATTATAATTCACCCCTCCACTTT | CSASTDYYNSPLHF
TRBJ2-1 | NA | TRBV5-6 | few | TGTGCCAGCAGCCCGCCGGGGGTGCGGGACAATGAGCAGTTCTTC | CASSPPGVRDNEQFF
TRBJ1-1 | TRBD1 | TRBV12-3/TRBV12-4 | NA | TGTGCCAGCAGTCCGAGACAGGGGACTAACACTGAAGCTTTCTTT | CASSPRQGTNTEAFF
TRBJ1-1 | NA | TRBV6-1 | NA | TGTGCCAGCAGTGATTCAGGGAGGAACACTGAAGCTTTCTTT | CASSDSGRNTEAFF
TRBJ2-5 | TRBD2 | TRBV2 | few | TGTGCCGGTCAGCGGCTTCGACTAGCGGGGGAAGAGACCCAGTACTTC | CAGQRLRLAGEETQYF
TRBJ2-3 | NA | TRBV19 | NA | TGTGCCAGTAGACTCAGCGGGGATACGCAGTATTTT | CASRLSGDTQYF
TRBJ2-1 | NA | TRBV20-1 | NA | TGCAGTATGGGGGGGGCCGCGTACAATGAGCAGTTCTTC | CSMGGAAYNEQFF
TRBJ2-1 | NA | TRBV29-1 | NA | TGCAGCGCCTCGGACTGGCTGAATGAGCAGTTCTTC | CSASDWLNEQFF
TRBJ2-5 | TRBD2 | TRBV6-1 | NA | TGTGCCAGCAACCAACTAGCGCAAGAGACCCAGTACTTC | CASNQLAQETQYF
TRBJ1-2 | TRBD1 | TRBV7-2 | few | TGTGCCAGCAGCTTGAGGGACAGTCTCTATGGCTACACCTTC | CASSLRDSLYGYTF
TRBJ1-3 | NA | TRBV5-1 | NA | TGCGCCAGCAGCTTGGTCCTGGGTTCGGACACCATATATTTT | CASSLVLGSDTIYF
TRBJ2-3 | NA | TRBV4-3 | few | TGCGCCAGCAGCCCCCGCGGCCCAGCGGATACGCAGTATTTT | CASSPRGPADTQYF
TRBJ1-3 | TRBD1 | TRBV24-1 | NA | TGTGCCACCAGTGATTCCGACAGGGCTGGAAACACCATATATTTT | CATSDSDRAGNTIYF
TRBJ1-1 | NA | TRBV5-1 | few | TGCGCCAGCAGCCCGTCCGCAGTTTTTCCCACTGAAGCTTTCTTT | CASSPSAVFPTEAFF